Shown below are 21 T cell receptor beta chains from a single sample sequenced in a study of T cells after yellow fever vaccination. A single record per CDR3 protein comes from TCRdb applying MiXCR to the 5' RACE reads. The data hold some 500,000 distinct CDR3 sequences, with approximately 15% observed a single time. The specimen was PBMCs, collected on the day of the yellow fever booster vaccination. The source is a man under 40 who received the YFV17D yellow fever vaccine.

This clonotype was seen a handful of times. The V call is TRBV5-4, the J call TRBJ2-1, with 7 bases identical to TRBD2. J was trimmed by 5 bases and V by 5 bases; bases with no gene match: 7. The CDR3 totals 14 residues. Germline CDR1 SGHNT, CDR2 YYREEE (reference sequence). The CDR3 region is CASRSGLGNNEQFF. CDR3 in DNA: TGTGCCAGCAGGTCCGGACTAGGGAACAATGAGCAGTTCTTC.

This clonotype was seen only a few times. The chain links TRBV12-3 or TRBV12-4 to TRBJ1-3; D gene uncertain. Trimming pared 3 bases from V and 0 bases from J, leaving 3 bases between. This CDR3 region has 13 residues. The DNA of the CDR3 is TGTGCCAGCAGTTTCGGCTCTGGAAACACCATATATTTT. The encoded protein is CASSFGSGNTIYF.

This clonotype was found a few times. The rearrangement uses TRBV5-1 and TRBJ1-4; D not certain. Per the germline V gene, CDR1 is SGHRS and CDR2 is YFSETQ. Trimming shortened V by 4 bases and J by 4 bases, and 8 bases separated the two germline ends. This CDR3 region has 13 residues. The CDR3 DNA sequence: TGCGCCAGCAGCAGGGCGGTTAATGAAAAACTGTTTTTT. Protein sequence: CASSRAVNEKLFF.

V and J are TRBV6-2 or TRBV6-3 and TRBJ2-3; 11 positions agree with TRBD1. The CDR3 sequence is 16 residues long. Germline V gives CDR1 MNHEY, CDR2 SVGEGT. V shed 2 bases and J 4 bases; nucleotides not matched to a gene: 5. CDR3 sequence reads: CASSYTPGQGADTQYF. The CDR3, as DNA: TGTGCCAGCAGTTACACCCCGGGACAGGGGGCAGATACGCAGTATTTT.

The chain links TRBV20-1 to TRBJ2-2, with 7 nucleotides matching TRBD2. Per the germline V gene, CDR1 is DFQATT and CDR2 is SNEGSKA (reference sequence). CDR3 size: 14 residues. V lost 1 base and J lost 5; bases outside the gene matches: 4. CDR3 protein: CSARAGGVTGELFF. The CDR3 DNA reads TGCAGTGCTAGAGCGGGAGGCGTAACCGGGGAGCTGTTTTTT.

The V and J genes are TRBV5-1 and TRBJ2-3; 7 bases are shared with TRBD1. Germline V gene data show CDR1 as SGHRS and CDR2 as YFSETQ. The length of the CDR3 is 15 residues. V was pared by 2 bases and J by 2 bases, with 5 bases of the junction left unmatched. DNA of the CDR3: TGCGCCAGCAGCTTTACAGGGGCGCTCACAGATACGCAGTATTTT. It yields the protein CASSFTGALTDTQYF.

Comments on this clonotype: The junction and the germline gene differ at one end; a read error may be behind it. J is TRBJ1-6 and V is TRBV7-2; TRBD1 matches 7 bases. The germline CDR1 and CDR2 sequences are SGHTA and FQGNSA. The CDR3 has 14 amino acids. CDR3 loop: CGSSFRDSNSPLHF. CDR3 bases: TGTGGCAGCAGCTTCCGGGACAGTAATTCACCCCTCCACTTT.

This clonotype has just a few counts. The chain employs TRBV4-3 and TRBJ2-1; 9 nucleotides match TRBD2. This CDR3 spans 16 amino acids. The junction had 7 bases not matched to a gene; V was cut back by 0 bases and J by 7 bases. Germline-derived CDR1 and CDR2 are LGHNA and YSLEER. Written as DNA, the CDR3 is TGCGCCAGCAGCCAAGAGGGCGGGAGGGTCAGGAATGAGCAGTTCTTC. Translated, it gives CASSQEGGRVRNEQFF.

The chain uses TRBV20-1 and TRBJ2-3, with 7 positions matching TRBD2. The J segment lost 0 bases and the V segment lost 1 base, leaving 4 bases of the junction unmatched. Per the germline V gene, CDR1 is DFQATT and CDR2 is SNEGSKA (reference sequence). The length of the CDR3 is 15 residues. DNA for the CDR3: TGCAGTGCTAGAGCGACTAGCTGGAGCACAGATACGCAGTATTTT. Its protein product is CSARATSWSTDTQYF.

For this clonotype: Since no conserved phenylalanine or tryptophan closes the CDR3, a read error is the likely cause. The genes are TRBV6-2 or TRBV6-3 and TRBJ2-3; 12 nucleotides agree with TRBD1. Germline V gives CDR1 MNHEY, CDR2 SVGEGT. V shed 0 bases, J shed 0 bases, and the junction held 10 bases outside the gene matches. The CDR3 spans 20 residues. CDR3 region: CASSYSIPGQGASSTDTQYL. CDR3 bases: TGTGCCAGCAGTTACTCGATCCCGGGACAGGGGGCCTCGAGCACAGATACGCAGTATCTT.

This clonotype was detected only a few times. V gene TRBV20-1 combines with J gene TRBJ2-7; D is perhaps TRBD1 or TRBD2 (5 bases each). The CDR3 has 15 amino acids. The ends were cut back, 3 bases at V and 4 bases at J, with 19 bases in the middle. Germline V lookup: CDR1 DFQATT, CDR2 SNEGSKA (reference sequence). This CDR3 reads CSASSPGRKGYEQYF. CDR3 in DNA: TGCAGTGCTAGTTCCCCGGGACGTAAAGGATACGAGCAGTACTTC.

This clonotype was seen a handful of times. This chain uses TRBV5-1 with TRBJ2-1; the match to TRBD2 covers 8 bases. Looked up from germline, CDR1 is SGHRS and CDR2 is YFSETQ. V dropped 4 bases and J dropped 6; count of bases not matched to a gene: 9. CDR3 length equals 15 residues. The CDR3 sequence: CASSIPAGDINEQFF. CDR3 nucleotides: TGCGCCAGCAGCATTCCAGCGGGAGATATCAATGAGCAGTTCTTC.

This clonotype was observed at least ten times. The V and J genes are TRBV3-1 and TRBJ2-3; D gene ambiguous. The V end lost 1 base, the J end lost 2 bases, and 10 bases lay between the germline ends. CDR3 size: 15 residues. In germline, CDR1 is LGHDT, CDR2 YNNKEL (reference sequence). As DNA, the CDR3 is TGTGCCAGCAGCCAAGCTTTCTCAACCACAGATACGCAGTATTTT. Protein product: CASSQAFSTTDTQYF.

The chain has TRBV7-9 and TRBJ1-6, with TRBD1 as a possible D gene (6 bases). Germline lookup yields CDR1 SEHNR and CDR2 FQNEAQ (reference sequence). The germline V and J ends were trimmed by 5 bases and 9 bases, with 20 bases remaining between them. The CDR3 is made up of 16 amino acids. CDR3 in amino acids: CASSPSQGHHTSPLHF. CDR3 bases: TGTGCCAGCAGCCCGTCCCAGGGACACCACACTTCACCCCTCCACTTT.

V is TRBV3-1 and J is TRBJ2-1; 13 nucleotides align to TRBD2. CDR1 is LGHDT, CDR2 YNNKEL, per germline (reference sequence). Germline trimming cut 3 bases from V and 6 bases from J; bases unmatched to any gene: 5. The CDR3 is made up of 16 amino acids. The CDR3 bases are TGTGCCAGCAGCCACTCCGGGACTAGCGGGACCAATGAGCAGTTCTTC. Protein sequence: CASSHSGTSGTNEQFF.

This clonotype showed up just a few times. The V and J genes are TRBV10-2 and TRBJ2-7, with 7 bases fitting TRBD2. The CDR3 is made up of 18 amino acids. The V segment lost 0 bases and the J segment 3 bases; nucleotides outside the gene matches: 14. Looked up from germline, CDR1 is WSHSY and CDR2 is SAAADI. CDR3 sequence: CASSESTGAGRGVYEQYF. CDR3 sequence (DNA): TGCGCCAGCAGTGAGTCGACTGGGGCAGGGAGGGGAGTCTACGAGCAGTACTTC.

This clonotype appeared many times. The gene calls are TRBV5-1 and TRBJ2-1, with D tentatively TRBD2 (5 bases). Germline V gives CDR1 SGHRS, CDR2 YFSETQ. Between the trimmed V and J ends, which lost 0 bases and 4 bases, there was a span of 11 bases. The CDR3 loop spans 15 amino acids. This CDR3 is CASSLVDAGYNEQFF. The CDR3 DNA reads TGCGCCAGCAGCTTGGTGGATGCGGGTTACAATGAGCAGTTCTTC.

Only a few counts were recorded for this clonotype. The chain couples TRBV20-1 to TRBJ1-2; D uncertain. Germline V gene sequence: CDR1 DFQATT, CDR2 SNEGSKA (reference sequence). Trimming stripped 5 bases from V and 5 bases from J, with 18 bases between. This CDR3 has 14 residues. The CDR3 here is CSALTVAGFYGYTF. The CDR3 bases are TGCAGTGCTTTAACCGTGGCGGGATTTTATGGCTACACCTTC.

The chain combines TRBV20-1 with TRBJ2-3; D uncertain. This CDR3 contains 13 residues. Germline-derived CDR1 and CDR2 are DFQATT and SNEGSKA (reference sequence). V was trimmed by 5 bases and J by 6 bases, leaving 15 bases between them. CDR3 residues: CSAPKPPADTQYF. For the CDR3, the DNA is TGCAGTGCTCCCAAACCGCCGGCGGATACGCAGTATTTT.

This clonotype appeared a few times. The chain links TRBV7-3 to TRBJ2-1; 8 bases line up with TRBD1. Germline V lookup: CDR1 SGHTA, CDR2 FQGTGA. V lost 2 bases to trimming and J lost 5 bases; unmatched junction nucleotides: 11. CDR3 size: 17 residues. This CDR3 is CASSLRVGRGLDNEQFF. CDR3 nucleotides: TGTGCCAGCAGCTTACGAGTGGGCAGGGGGCTTGACAATGAGCAGTTCTTC.

This clonotype was counted a few times. The rearrangement uses TRBV2 and TRBJ2-3, with 8 positions matching TRBD2. The CDR3 consists of 17 residues. Germline-derived CDR1 and CDR2 are SNHLY and FYNNEI. Germline trimming cut 6 bases from V and 1 base from J; bases unmatched to any gene: 12. In DNA form, the CDR3 reads TGTGCCAGCAGCCCAATGGGTACTAGCGGACGCACAGATACGCAGTATTTT. This gives the protein CASSPMGTSGRTDTQYF.